The sequence of this T cell receptor (beta chain) was determined in a study of blood T cell repertoires in COVID-19. Study details: From the United States, Italy and Spain came samples of acute and convalescent COVID-19. Sources were T cells, B-cell-depleted T cells, or PBMCs; the material itself was cDNA or gDNA.

Germline-derived CDR1 and CDR2 are MNHNY and SVGAGI (reference sequence). V gave up 5 bases and J gave up 8 bases; unmatched junction bases: 14. This CDR3 has 15 amino acids. Sequenced by immunoSEQ multiplex PCR; TCRdb stores in-frame clones only, minus some. The data contain under 40,000 clones, 85% of them singletons. The sample was peripheral blood. This clonotype originated in a human donor with acute or convalescent COVID-19. The donor label of this sample is uncertain. The J gene is TRBJ1-2, the V gene TRBV6-6; 7 bases match TRBD1. CDR3 nucleotides: TGTGCCAGCAGTCCGACAGGGCAGAACCCCGGGGGCTACACCTTC. This encodes CASSPTGQNPGGYTF.